Presented here are 5 T cell receptor beta chains from one specimen sequenced in a study of cytomegalovirus exposure and HLA in healthy donors. A multiplex PCR was run with 60 Vbeta primers and 13 Jbeta primers. The assay was immunoSEQ multiplex PCR, and TCRdb's table has in-frame clones only and misses some. This sample yields about 120,000 clones, of which 81% are seen a single time; around 4% belongs to the top ten. The sample consisted of PBMCs. These receptors were collected from a woman aged 25 to 39 in good health and CMV-seronegative.

The V and J genes are TRBV7-9 and TRBJ2-7, with TRBD2 matching 14 bases. Germline V gives CDR1 SEHNR, CDR2 FQNEAQ (reference sequence). J gave up 6 bases and V 6 bases, and 7 bases lay outside the gene matches. The CDR3 consists of 15 residues. For the CDR3, the DNA is TGTGCCAGCAGTTTGGGACTAGCGGGAGTTTTCGAGCAGTACTTC. It specifies CASSLGLAGVFEQYF.

V usage is TRBV29-1 and J usage is TRBJ2-1; 10 nucleotides match TRBD2. The J segment lost 7 bases and the V segment lost 4 bases, leaving 7 bases of the junction unmatched. Germline V CDR1 and CDR2: SQVTM, ANQGSEA. This CDR3 has 14 residues. This CDR3 reads CSVAGLAGVNEQFF. CDR3 nucleotide sequence: TGCAGCGTTGCCGGCCTAGCGGGAGTTAATGAGCAGTTCTTC.

CDR3 residues: CAWSPYRNTEAFF. The DNA for the CDR3 is TGTGCCTGGAGCCCCTACCGGAACACTGAAGCTTTCTTT. This chain links TRBV30 with TRBJ1-1, with no clear D. The CDR3 consists of 13 residues. Germline-derived CDR1 and CDR2 are GTSNPN and SVGIG (reference sequence). V gave up 3 bases and J gave up 1 base, with 9 bases separating them.

This chain links TRBV28 with TRBJ1-5; 7 nucleotides agree with TRBD1. The germline V gene encodes CDR1 MDHEN and CDR2 SYDVKM. V lost 6 bases and J lost 1; bases outside the gene matches: 9. The CDR3 extends over 16 amino acids. CDR3 region: CASSIWAGGSNQPQHF. For the CDR3, the DNA is TGTGCCAGCAGCATATGGGCAGGGGGGAGCAATCAGCCCCAGCATTTT.

V and J are TRBV5-4 and TRBJ2-5; 8 bases align to TRBD2. The end of the DNA is better explained by TRBJ2-7, so the J call may be wrong. The CDR3 runs 19 residues. The germline V gene encodes CDR1 SGHNT and CDR2 YYREEE (reference sequence). CDR3 loop: CASSLVRHSRAGGDYEQYF. CDR3 sequence (DNA): TGTGCCAGCAGCTTGGTGAGACACTCGAGGGCGGGAGGTGACTACGAGCAGTACTTC.